This T cell receptor beta chain was profiled in a study of cytomegalovirus exposure and HLA in healthy donors. The study, taken as a whole, reports: A likely sequencing artifact accounted for one observed cluster of highly shared sequence variants. Some V segments (TRBV6-2 and TRBV6-3 among them) were excluded as indistinguishable.

To note about this clone: What it binds is unknown.

The CDR3 is 14 amino acids. The V end lost 8 bases, the J end lost 3 bases, and 15 bases lay between the germline ends. CDR1 and CDR2 from the germline V gene are KGHSH and LQKENI. Use of 60 Vbeta and 13 Jbeta primers characterized the PCR. Libraries were prepared by immunoSEQ multiplex PCR; TCRdb keeps only in-frame clonotypes and omits some of them. The sample holds under 200,000 clones. The origin of this receptor is a man aged 30-40 years in good health and CMV-seronegative. This chain links TRBV18 with TRBJ2-3; D may be TRBD1 (6 bases). Sequencing used PBMCs. CDR3 coding DNA: TGTGCCAGCCGCGAGGGGGTTGGGACAGATACGCAGTATTTT. Amino acids: CASREGVGTDTQYF.